This T cell receptor (beta chain) was sequenced in a study of blood T cell repertoires in COVID-19 (TCRdb year 2020). Context from the whole study: The collaborator samples originated in the United States, Italy and Spain and spanned the acute and convalescent phases of COVID-19. The prospective study material was composed of cDNA or gDNA derived from T cells, B-cell-depleted T cells, or PBMCs. The repertoires were made available in a free public database intended to serve as a resource for research on the immune response to SARS-CoV-2. Sample metadata almost always included a de-identified subject ID, COVID-19 status, age in years and sex. Samples were obtained from the ongoing ImmuneRACE study (first 160 participants) and from 1,200 or so subjects provided by 6 global collaborators. Where HLA class I and class II types were available, the types were taken from metadata supplied by the sample provider, not from assay-based typing. The dataset comprised deeply sampled blood TCRbeta repertoires from subjects exposed to, actively infected with, or recovered from COVID-19. The paper as a whole reports these results and caveats: The amount of clinical and demographic metadata varied by source and participant and was provided uncurated.

Each collaborating institution followed its own protocols to collect whole blood in K2EDTA tubes. Collaborator samples were shipped for TCRbeta analysis as frozen whole blood, isolated PBMCs, or DNA extracted from either sample type. Points on this clone: Its antigen has not been determined. There are no base qualities to consult, and no much larger clone falls within one base.

TCRbeta CDR3 regions were amplified from genomic DNA by means of the immunoSEQ Assay, a bias-controlled multiplex PCR. The paper's processing steps were these. Nucleated cell counts per sample were estimated from amplification of reference gene primers within the assay. Sequence reads were collapsed and filtered to measure the absolute abundance of every unique TCRbeta CDR3 rearrangement. Productive Simpson clonality was computed per sample as the square root of Simpson's diversity index over productive rearrangements. This immuneACCESS table, as held by TCRdb, lists in-frame sequences with V and J called but not all clones. Of the missing ones, under half trace to an unresolved V gene in checked studies; the others have no known cause. D and trimming come from the DNA, and the V and J calls and clone size come from that table. The sample has 100,000 to 150,000 clones on record, 86% of them singletons. Roughly 5.4% of the sample comes from the top ten.

Reading from cysteine to phenylalanine, the CDR3 counts 14 amino acids. The DNA shown is the 42-base CDR3, in frame from base 1. CDR1 and CDR2 (SNHLY, FYNNEI) derive from the germline V gene. A distance of 16 bases separates the germline ends of V and J, which lose 9 bases and 2 bases respectively. The sequenced sample consisted of peripheral blood. The rearrangement combines TRBV2 with TRBJ1-2; the D region possibly corresponds to TRBD1 (6 bases align). The sequence was obtained from a human donor in a cohort sampled during active COVID-19. Here the CDR3 is given as CASHLQGPNYGYTF. The DNA sequence is given as TGTGCCAGTCACCTACAGGGCCCCAACTATGGCTACACCTTC.